The 3 T cell receptor beta chains below were found in one sample sequenced in a study of shared clonotypes between healthy human individuals (dated by TCRdb to 2020 to 2022). CD8 naive samples were CD45RO-negative cells positively selected for CCR7, giving a CD45RA+CCR7+ population that excluded TemRA cells. The library was made by the immunoSEQ multiplex PCR assay. In its TCRdb copy, this immuneACCESS table keeps in-frame sequences only and misses some clones. Where compared with another copy, unresolved V genes explain less than half of these, and the others have no known cause. This sample gives around 650,000 clones in total; about 95% of them show up just once. The ten largest clonotypes hold roughly 0.12% of the sample. The source material was naive CD8+ T cells sorted from blood. Taken with the paper, the label for cell subset or site translates to: CD45RA+CCR7+. The receptors stem from a young woman in good health.

This chain uses TRBV28 with TRBJ1-1, with D hard to call. The germline V gene encodes CDR1 MDHEN and CDR2 SYDVKM. V lost 6 bases, J lost 0 bases, and 11 bases lay in between. CDR3 size: 14 residues. CDR3 sequence: CASRTQVMNTEAFF. DNA of the CDR3: TGTGCCAGCAGAACTCAAGTCATGAACACTGAAGCTTTCTTT.

The genes are TRBV14 and TRBJ2-5, with a weak D call TRBD2 (5 bases). The V end was cut by 4 bases, the J end by 3 bases, with 9 bases between. In germline, CDR1 is SGHDN, CDR2 FVKESK. This CDR3 comprises 13 residues. CDR3: CASSPRGKETQYF. The CDR3, as DNA: TGTGCCAGCAGCCCGCGAGGGAAAGAGACCCAGTACTTC.

The rearrangement links TRBV28 to TRBJ1-1, with no clear D. CDR3 length: 14 amino acids. Between the trimmed V and J ends, which lost 3 bases and 7 bases, there was a span of 15 bases. Per germline, CDR1 MDHEN and CDR2 SYDVKM. CDR3 amino acids: CASSFPGSYLEAFF. CDR3 sequence (DNA): TGTGCCAGCAGTTTCCCCGGTTCGTATCTTGAAGCTTTCTTT.